The text below deals with one T cell receptor beta chain. What it recognizes is unknown. Researchers took RNA transcripts and amplified the TCR beta CDR3 regions from them. A set of HTBI primers served as the primers for a first-round RT-PCR of the TCR CDR3. TCRdb reprocessed the multiplex PCR reads with MiXCR, giving one entry per CDR3 protein. The data contain hundreds of thousands of distinct CDR3 sequences, about two fifths of them singletons. The data stem from a study of T cells in Graves' hyperthyroidism and ophthalmopathy. Participants, patients aged 18 to 65, had newly diagnosed hyperthyroidism with a duration under 2 months. PBMCs were derived from more than 8 ml fresh peripheral blood. Findings and limits, study-wide: Ophthalmopathy and stable hyperthyroidism were told apart by a 13 V-J model. Expanded thyroid clonotypes (above 0.001) were mostly also found in blood.

This CDR3 has 11 amino acids. CDR1 and CDR2 (germline): SQVTM, ANQGSEA. V shed 6 bases and J shed 7 bases, with 12 bases lying between them. This rearrangement joins TRBV29-1 to TRBJ1-2; D perhaps matches TRBD1 (6 bases). This clonotype was sampled from a young man with Graves' hyperthyroidism. Input material: blood. This CDR3 is CSVLRGSGYTF. As DNA, the CDR3 is TGCAGCGTCCTCAGGGGCTCTGGCTACACCTTC.